The text below deals with one T cell receptor (beta chain). The antigen is unknown. The entry originates in a study of T cell responses to AZD1222 COVID-19 vaccine. Study-level results: Reports say nearly half of spike-specific TCRs go after unmutated variant regions.

CDR1 and CDR2 (germline): MNHEY, SVGEGT. Trimming left V 5 bases short and J 1 base short, with 9 bases between. The CDR3 is made up of 13 amino acids. The method was immunoSEQ multiplex PCR; TCRdb's version includes in-frame clones alone and lacks a portion of them. The repertoire consists of roughly 53,000 clones, with approximately 85% occurring once and the leading ten covering approximately 19%. This receptor was taken from an adult in good health. The sample in question was peripheral blood, obtained on day 0 of MenACWY control vaccination. The chain recombines TRBV6-2 or TRBV6-3 with TRBJ2-7, with D unresolved. CDR3 loop: CASSKQISYEQYF. DNA for the CDR3: TGTGCCAGCAGTAAACAGATATCCTACGAGCAGTACTTC.